This TCR beta chain emerged from a study of response to subunit inactivated influenza vaccine. General observations from the study: New T cells are recruited in small numbers by each seasonal influenza vaccination, according to the authors' suggestion.

This clonotype was counted only a few times. Its antigen is still unknown. MiXCR was run by TCRdb on the RT-PCR reads, yielding one entry per CDR3 protein. The repertoire holds roughly 550,000 distinct CDR3 sequences, with around a quarter as singletons. These data also formed part of another study, on T cells expressing NK-cell markers. From that report: UMIs accompanied the 5'RACE template switching by which TCR beta cDNA was made. Source material for TCR beta repertoires consisted of sorted CD3+CD56+NKG2C+, CD3+CD56+NKG2C- and CD3+CD56-NKG2C+ T cells. An anti-gamma-delta TCR antibody was added in several experiments. It restricted sorting to alpha-beta TCR-expressing T cells. It is unclear if expanded NKG2C-expressing clones target HCMV antigens.

Specimen: CD4+ T cells sorted from PBMCs, collected roughly 12 days after vaccination. This sequence was found in a man in his forties or fifties who received an inactivated influenza vaccine.

Here the CDR3 reads CASSFRDSLAKNIQYF. CDR3 in DNA: TGTGCCAGCAGCTTTCGGGACTCTCTAGCCAAAAACATTCAGTACTTC. This sequence joins TRBV13 and TRBJ2-4; D is perhaps TRBD2 (6 bases). This CDR3 comprises 16 residues. Between the trimmed V and J ends, which lost 3 bases and 0 bases, there was a span of 12 bases. Germline loops: CDR1 PRHDT, CDR2 FYEKMQ (reference sequence).